This is a list of T cell receptor beta chains from one sample in a study of cytomegalovirus exposure and HLA in healthy donors. TCRdb's table, derived via immunoSEQ multiplex PCR, lists solely in-frame clones and lacks some. The sample records around 130,000 clones, about 8.5% being singletons. The specimen was PBMCs. Receptor source: a man aged 40-49 years in good health and CMV-seronegative. Both conserved end residues are trimmed from each CDR3.

TRBJ1-4 TRBV7-7 ASSLTGEYEKLF
TRBJ1-1 TRBV2 ARELDRVNTEAF
TRBJ2-3 TRBV27 ASSLNGDTDTQY
. TRBV25-1 ASSDRDRVGVHEQY
TRBJ1-3 TRBV6-5 ASSYSQGAGNTIY
TRBJ1-5 TRBV27 ASSLSGYSNQPQH
TRBJ2-1 TRBV6-4 ASSENFRDTEQF
TRBJ1-1 TRBV19 ASSYSRQIQNTEAF
TRBJ2-7 TRBV21-1 ASGSIWGHEQY
TRBJ2-7 TRBV7-8 ASSLVPGTGAEQY
TRBJ2-4 TRBV28 ASRSNKNIQY
TRBJ1-2 TRBV11-2 ASSLTVDSLAGGYT
TRBJ2-1 TRBV5-4 ASSRTSGGAHEQF
TRBJ1-6 TRBV2 ASSSSTGGDSPLH
TRBJ2-2 TRBV7-2 ASSLFFSSNTGELF
TRBJ2-3 TRBV5-1 ASSPWPGGATAADTQY
TRBJ2-5 TRBV9 ASSAGTVYQETQY
TRBJ1-6 TRBV6-1 ASSDGPPGDSPLH
TRBJ1-3 TRBV25-1 ASSQTGYSGNTIY
TRBJ2-2 TRBV9 ASSVAGNLGNTGELF
TRBJ1-5 TRBV19 ASTRGDREGSGNQPQH
TRBJ1-2 TRBV5-1 ASSLRSVNYGYT
TRBJ2-1 TRBV11-2 ASSLALVAGGYNEQF
TRBJ2-7 TRBV18 ASSPRVSGSYEQY
TRBJ2-6 TRBV10-3 AISENLSLTGYVSGANVLT
TRBJ1-1 TRBV6-1 ASSLSRQGGTEAF
TRBJ2-7 TRBV18 ASSPGRGALYEQY
TRBJ2-7 TRBV7-2 ASSLTLAALGHEQY
TRBJ2-6 TRBV5-1 ASGEGAGANVLT
TRBJ2-1 TRBV9 ASSVGPSVTSSYNEQF
TRBJ2-2 TRBV2 ASSEFSGGGSGELF
TRBJ2-7 TRBV28 ASTLNRGEQY
TRBJ1-1 TRBV7-9 ASTPEGTEAF
TRBJ2-1 TRBV4-3 ASSLSSGGAGNEQF
TRBJ2-5 TRBV30 AWGSRAGETQY
TRBJ2-2 TRBV6-1 ASSPGGGTGELF
TRBJ1-5 TRBV12-2 ASRSKQGFQPQH
TRBJ1-2 TRBV10-3 AISTLRDSLLLGYT
TRBJ1-5 TRBV19 ASSIPGNQPQH
TRBJ2-1 TRBV5-6 ASSLKRRNNEQF
TRBJ2-5 TRBV12-5 ASGLFGETQY
TRBJ1-6 TRBV5-1 ASSHRDRDSPLH
TRBJ2-5 TRBV7-2 ASSSQGWGQETQY
TRBJ1-1 TRBV7-6 ASIGQGITEAF
TRBJ2-3 TRBV5-1 ASSPGQGVSDTQY
TRBJ2-3 TRBV6-1 ASSRQGQDTQY
TRBJ2-7 TRBV6-5 ASSRQRDSYEQY
TRBJ1-1 TRBV6-6 AISTSGTEAF
TRBJ1-1 TRBV6-5 ASSRTGGTVTEAF
TRBJ1-5 TRBV27 ASSPYDRVDQPQH
TRBJ2-2 TRBV6-6 ASIPGTGRWELF
TRBJ1-1 TRBV15 ATSRGEGVNTEAF
TRBJ1-3 TRBV25-1 ASSAAGSGNTIY
TRBJ2-7 TRBV11-2 ASSPPGLKSYEQY
TRBJ1-2 TRBV30 AWSVRQDYGYT